This T cell receptor (beta chain) was captured by sequencing in a study of T cells in Graves' hyperthyroidism and ophthalmopathy. General study points: Peripheral blood also featured most of the thyroid clonotypes expanded above 0.001.

Stable Graves' hyperthyroidism denoted no ophthalmopathy progression over 18 months. Amplification targeted TCR beta CDR3 regions from RNA transcripts. First-round RT-PCR of the TCR CDR3 relied on the HTBI primer set. TCRdb recomputed calls from the multiplex PCR reads with MiXCR, one row per CDR3 protein. The table lists around 520,000 distinct CDR3 sequences, approximately 15% of them singletons. Note on this clonotype: Its antigen is undetermined. Possible read error: a much larger clone is one base away.

The sequence derives from a woman younger than 30 with Graves' hyperthyroidism. Sequenced material: blood.

The CDR3 DNA follows: TGTGCCAGTAGTATCCTTTGGGGCCGCGACAATGAGCAGTACTTC. This translates into CASSILWGRDNEQYF. This chain links TRBV19 with TRBJ2-1; tentative D call: TRBD1 (5 bases). The J call may not be correct, given that the DNA end is closer to TRBJ2-7. The germline V gene encodes CDR1 LNHDA and CDR2 SQIVND (reference sequence). The CDR3 length is 15 residues.